These T cell receptor beta chains were read from a single sample in a study of early T cells in non-severe SARS-CoV-2 infection. TCRdb analysed the 5' RACE reads with MiXCR anew, one entry per CDR3 protein. Here the sample spans some 25,000 distinct CDR3 sequences, approximately 5.4% being singletons. Material: whole blood. These receptors all stem from an adult who was a healthcare worker with PCR-confirmed SARS-CoV-2 infection or an uninfected control (not recorded which). Both conserved end residues are part of each CDR3. The D gene is left open where the match is weak. Where a row states a size, it is once, few, many or the class of an expanded clone; other rows omit it.

j_call,d_call,v_call,clone_size,cdr3_nt,cdr3_aa
TRBJ2-1,TRBD1,TRBV20-1,many,TGCAGTGCTACGGACGGACAGGGGATATTCTTC,CSATDGQGIFF
TRBJ1-5,TRBD1,TRBV24-1,many,TGTGCCACCAGTGGTCCAGGGGGACACAATCAGCCCCAGCATTTT,CATSGPGGHNQPQHF
TRBJ2-1,NA,TRBV7-2,NA,TGTGCCAGCAGCTTAATTTTCAGGGACAATGAGCAGTTCTTC,CASSLIFRDNEQFF
TRBJ2-1,NA,TRBV15,many,TGTGCCACCAGCAGAACCAGGACTCTCGCCAATGAGCAGTTCTTC,CATSRTRTLANEQFF
TRBJ1-5,NA,TRBV11-2,medium-sized,TGTGCCAGCAGCTTAGATCGAAATCAGCCCCAGCATTTT,CASSLDRNQPQHF
TRBJ2-1,NA,TRBV11-3,few,TGTGCCAGCAGCTTAGTCGGAGGCGGCTCCTACAATGAGCAGTTCTTC,CASSLVGGGSYNEQFF
TRBJ2-7,NA,TRBV7-9,few,TGTGCCAGCAGCTCTTCTTCAGTAACAGGACCCTACGAGCAGTACTTC,CASSSSSVTGPYEQYF
TRBJ1-4,NA,TRBV7-9,many,TGTGCCAGCAGCTTTCCTAATGAAAAACTGTTTTTT,CASSFPNEKLFF
TRBJ2-1,TRBD2,TRBV29-1,many,TGCAGCGTTCCCCGAGAGTGGGCTAGCGGGATCTCCTACAATGAGCAGTTCTTC,CSVPREWASGISYNEQFF
TRBJ2-1,TRBD2,TRBV20-1,few,TGCAGTGCTACGGGACTAGCGGGGGTCTCGACGAGGAATGAGCAGTTCTTC,CSATGLAGVSTRNEQFF
TRBJ2-1,NA,TRBV7-9,many,TGTGCCAGCAGCCCCCCGTGGGTAGCGGACTACAATGAGCAGTTCTTC,CASSPPWVADYNEQFF
TRBJ2-7,NA,TRBV27,many,TGTGCCAGCAGTTTATCCCGGACTGTGGACTACGAGCAGTACTTC,CASSLSRTVDYEQYF
TRBJ2-7,NA,TRBV28,many,TGTGCCAGCAGTTTTACTATTCTATCCTACGAGCAGTACTTC,CASSFTILSYEQYF
TRBJ1-3,NA,TRBV7-2,many,TGTGCCAGCAGCTTAGGCCAGGCCGGCACCATATATTTT,CASSLGQAGTIYF
TRBJ1-2,NA,TRBV7-2,many,TGTGCCAGCAGCTCTACAGGACCAAACTATGGCTACACCTTC,CASSSTGPNYGYTF
TRBJ2-5,NA,TRBV11-2,few,TGTGCCAGCAGCTTAGTAGCGCCGAGGGCGGCCCAGTACTTC,CASSLVAPRAAQYF
TRBJ2-2,NA,TRBV9,many,TGTGCCAGCAGCGTAAGCAGGATGAACACCGGGGAGCTGTTTTTT,CASSVSRMNTGELFF
TRBJ1-6,NA,TRBV13,NA,TGTGCCAGCAGTCTCGAAGCAGCGACCAATTCACCCCTCCACTTT,CASSLEAATNSPLHF
TRBJ1-2,NA,TRBV20-1,medium-sized,TGCAGTGCTCCAACGGGGTCCGGAGCTAACTATGGCTACACCTTC,CSAPTGSGANYGYTF
TRBJ1-2,NA,TRBV7-2,few,TGTGCCAGCAGCTCCGCGCCGGGGGACTATGGCTACACCTTC,CASSSAPGDYGYTF
TRBJ2-1,NA,TRBV10-3,many,TGTGCCGCCAAGGGGTTTACCGACAGCAATGAGCAGTTCTTC,CAAKGFTDSNEQFF
TRBJ2-1,NA,TRBV12-3/TRBV12-4,few,TGTGCCAGCAGTTTGACGGATATACCCTCTGTGGGTTCGAATGAGCAGTTCTTC,CASSLTDIPSVGSNEQFF
TRBJ2-3,NA,TRBV7-9,many,TGTGCCAGCAGCTTACCGGGGACTTCCGGGGTAGGACGTACGCAGTATTTT,CASSLPGTSGVGRTQYF
TRBJ2-7,TRBD2,TRBV11-2,NA,TGTGCCAGCAGCTTAGATTCAGCGGGGGGATACGAGCAGTACTTC,CASSLDSAGGYEQYF
TRBJ1-6,NA,TRBV12-3/TRBV12-4,NA,TGTGCCAGCAGTTTCACCGATGGGGTTAGATCACCCCTCCACTTT,CASSFTDGVRSPLHF
TRBJ2-2,NA,TRBV30,NA,TGTGCCTGGAACAGAGAGTTAGGGTCCGGGGAGCTGTTTTTT,CAWNRELGSGELFF
TRBJ2-2,NA,TRBV20-1,many,TGCAGTGCTAGAGAGGCAGGGAACACCGGGGAGCTGTTTTTT,CSAREAGNTGELFF
TRBJ1-3,NA,TRBV28,few,TGTGCCAGCAGTTTGGCGGGCTCTGGAAACACCATATATTTT,CASSLAGSGNTIYF
TRBJ2-7,TRBD1,TRBV12-3/TRBV12-4,many,TGTGCCAGCAGTCCCACCGGACAGGGGATCTACGAGCAGTACTTC,CASSPTGQGIYEQYF
TRBJ2-1,TRBD2,TRBV30,many,TGTGCCTGGAGTCGGCTAGCGGGCCCGACGCGGAATGAGCAGTTCTTC,CAWSRLAGPTRNEQFF
TRBJ2-6,NA,TRBV11-2,many,TGTGCCAGCAGCGTGAGCGGAGCCTCTGGGGCCAACGTCCTGACTTTC,CASSVSGASGANVLTF
TRBJ2-1,NA,TRBV30,many,TGTGCCTCGAGTTGGGACCCGAATGAGCAGTTCTTC,CASSWDPNEQFF
TRBJ1-1,TRBD1,TRBV6-6,NA,TGTGCCAGCAGTTACTCCGACAGGGGGCTGCGTGAAGCTTTCTTT,CASSYSDRGLREAFF
TRBJ2-5,NA,TRBV7-2,few,TGTGCCAGCAGCCGCGGGACCCAAGAGACCCAGTACTTC,CASSRGTQETQYF
TRBJ2-3,NA,TRBV7-2,NA,TGTGCCAGCAGCTTATATGGAGGGCGCACAGATACGCAGTATTTT,CASSLYGGRTDTQYF
TRBJ2-1,TRBD2,TRBV7-9,few,TGTGCCAGCAGCCTCAGAGGGGCTAGCGGAAATGAGCAGTTCTTC,CASSLRGASGNEQFF
TRBJ2-2,NA,TRBV6-2/TRBV6-3,NA,TGTGCCAGCAGTACTATCGAGGGCGGGGAGCTGTTTTTT,CASSTIEGGELFF
TRBJ2-1,TRBD2,TRBV5-1,many,TGCGCCAGCAGCCTAAAAGCGGGGGGGCACTTCGATGAGCAGTTCTTC,CASSLKAGGHFDEQFF
TRBJ2-1,NA,TRBV3-1,many,TGTGCCAGCAGCCAGACAGCGAGTACCTACAATGAGCAGTTCTTC,CASSQTASTYNEQFF
TRBJ2-2,NA,TRBV12-3/TRBV12-4,few,TGTGCCAGCAGTTTAACTAGGCCTAACACCGGGGAGCTGTTTTTT,CASSLTRPNTGELFF
TRBJ2-1,NA,TRBV29-1,few,TGCAGCACGCTATGGACGAGACAGAATGAGCAGTTCTTC,CSTLWTRQNEQFF
TRBJ1-5,TRBD1,TRBV20-1,medium-sized,TGCAGTGCTAGAGCAGGGGGGAGCAATCAGCCCCAGCATTTT,CSARAGGSNQPQHF
TRBJ1-5,NA,TRBV19,few,TGTGCCAGTAGTATTGCGGCAGGGAATCAGCCCCAGCATTTT,CASSIAAGNQPQHF
TRBJ1-1,NA,TRBV18,few,TGTGCCAGCTCACCACAGGGTCCTAACACTGAAGCTTTCTTT,CASSPQGPNTEAFF
TRBJ2-1,NA,TRBV28,many,TGTGCGGCAATAAACCCCCGGGACGGAGGGGATGAGCAGTTCTTC,CAAINPRDGGDEQFF